This TCR beta chain is drawn from a study of human T cells and chemical hapten exposure (dated by TCRdb to about 2021). Study-level background: For sensitization, 2% DPC in acetone was applied to a roughly 2 cm by roughly 2 cm area of upper inner arm skin. Throughout the study period of about 23 weeks, patients also received therapeutic DPC doses to the scalp every week. Libraries were pooled for sequencing, and variation in per-sample TCR yields was attributed mainly to small differences in library volumes within the pool. Blood samples were taken from patients before sensitization (week 0) and then at 2, 6 and about 24 weeks after DPC sensitization. Blood for TCR sequencing was provided by twenty-nine alopecia patients at one to four time points (pre-sensitization, 2, 6 and 24 weeks). Patch testing was done on the upper back using Finn chambers containing 0.01% DPC, and results were scored after 6 days according to International Contact Dermatitis Research Group standards. In alopecia patients, the study followed how the peripheral blood TCR repertoire changed in vivo over primary and secondary sensitization to diphenylcyclopropenone (DPC), a hapten. The mostly female patient cohort included alopecia areata with under or over 50% scalp involvement, alopecia totalis and alopecia universalis.

The meaning of the sample's time point label: pre-sensitization, week 0. The meaning of the sample's treatment or condition label: therapeutic diphenylcyclopropenone sensitization with weekly scalp DPC. At each patch-test visit, blood was drawn before the patch test was applied. To be eligible, patients had to be aged 18 to 70, diagnosed with alopecia and judged suitable for DPC therapy, while pregnant patients were excluded. Total RNA was extracted from unfractionated whole blood collected in Tempus Blood RNA tubes. Libraries came from RACE. Reads for this sample came from a NextSeq 500. Library preparation attached unique molecular identifiers to individual cDNA molecules for quantitative, reproducible TCR counting. Both TCR alpha and TCR beta chains were sequenced from each blood RNA sample. The paper's data handling went like this. Samples had a median of approximately 93,000 TCRs, with a range from about 23,224 to 750,000. V, J and CDR3 annotation of the TCR reads was performed with the Decombinator software suite. To make PS versus PT1 abundance plots, every sample was subsampled to the same number of TCRs (28,000). TCRs were defined as expanded if absent before sensitization and observed at least eight times at the 2-week time point. TCRdb reprocessed the public reads (quality trimming at Q25 with fastp, clone calling with MiXCR) and kept in-frame beta chains. One record per CDR3 amino acid sequence lists the most common genes and DNA. It is TCRdb's table, rather than the study itself, that gives the V and J calls and clone size. In all, the sample holds about 93,000 distinct CDR3 sequences, and 8.5% to 9% of those were seen once. In total, the top ten clones hold around 2.6% of the sample.

On the study overall, not on this receptor specifically: Significantly more large CDR3 similarity clusters were formed by expanded TCRs than by pre-sensitization or healthy control sets, consistent with antigen-driven responses. After repeated subsampling, the strength of the expansion versus patch-test correlation and the threshold at which it became significant changed. Because every patient had alopecia, a presumed autoimmune disease, the patients' immune response might differ from that of healthy individuals. The number of PT1 expanded TCRs positively correlated with patch test score, significant at thresholds 8, 16 and 32 but not 4. The number of TCRs above 1 in 1000 frequency did not change with DPC sensitization; there was no evidence of global repertoire structure alterations.

This clonotype was observed a handful of times. Its antigen target is currently unknown. No quality values exist for individual bases; no much larger clone is one base distant. Spanning cysteine to phenylalanine, the CDR3 consists of 16 amino acids. Only the CDR3 DNA stays, 48 bases, in frame from base 1. V lost 2 bases and J lost 12 bases, and the count of bases not matched to a germline gene is 12. CDR1 KGHDR and CDR2 SFDVKD are derived from the germline V gene. The clonotype originates from a man aged 40-49 years with alopecia areata. Some clones in this sample may be carry-over from other donors' samples. Recombination connected TRBV24-1 to TRBJ2-1; 10 of the junction bases match TRBD1. Sequencing was performed on whole blood, taken in connection with sensitization to the hapten diphenylcyclopropenone (DPC). The nucleotide sequence reads TGTGCCACCAGTGATTATCCCGGGACAGGGGTTATGGGGCAGTTCTTC. Its coded protein is CATSDYPGTGVMGQFF.